The rows below give T cell receptor beta chains drawn from one sample of a study of T cells in Graves' hyperthyroidism and ophthalmopathy. From the multiplex PCR reads, TCRdb called clonotypes with MiXCR, one entry per CDR3 protein. This sample has around 700,000 distinct CDR3 sequences, with approximately 40% found just once. The sample comprised blood. The receptor set was obtained from a woman aged 40 to 50 with Graves' hyperthyroidism. Each CDR3 is given with its conserved first and last residue. D genes are given only for firm matches. Rows give clone size only sometimes, using once, few, many, or a class for an expanded clone.

>TRBJ1-2|many|TRBV25-1|-
CASSDTGKRGYTF
TGTGCCAGCAGCGATACAGGGAAGCGCGGCTACACCTTC
>TRBJ2-7|-|TRBV24-1|-
CAASGQGYEQYF
TGTGCCGCCAGCGGTCAGGGCTACGAGCAGTACTTC
>TRBJ2-7|few|TRBV4-3|TRBD1
CASSQDQGARYEQYF
TGCGCCAGCAGCCAAGACCAGGGGGCCCGCTACGAGCAGTACTTC
>TRBJ2-5|many|TRBV12-3/TRBV12-4|-
CASSHVETQYF
TGTGCCAGCAGTCACGTGGAGACCCAGTACTTC
>TRBJ1-4|few|TRBV12-3/TRBV12-4|-
CASSFRRATEKLFF
TGTGCCAGCAGTTTTAGACGGGCCACCGAAAAACTGTTTTTT
>TRBJ2-7|many|TRBV5-1|TRBD1
CASSDGTGSYEQYF
TGCGCCAGCAGCGACGGGACAGGATCCTATGAGCAGTACTTC
>TRBJ2-7|many|TRBV10-2|-
CASSVSLYEQYF
TGCGCCAGCAGTGTAAGCTTGTACGAGCAGTACTTC
>TRBJ2-7|many|TRBV2|-
CASTPESYEQYF
TGTGCCAGCACTCCGGAATCCTACGAGCAGTACTTC
>TRBJ1-1|few|TRBV19|TRBD1
CASSAGQRNTEAFF
TGTGCCAGTAGTGCGGGACAGAGGAACACTGAAGCTTTCTTT
>TRBJ1-1|many|TRBV2|-
CASSHGTNTEAFF
TGTGCCAGCAGCCACGGGACGAACACTGAAGCTTTCTTT
>TRBJ1-6|once|TRBV6-1|-
CASSPGSQGDSPLHF
TGTGCCAGCAGCCCTGGGAGTCAGGGCGACTCACCCCTCCACTTT
>TRBJ1-2|-|TRBV6-5|TRBD1
CASSQTQTGHGYTF
TGTGCCAGCAGCCAAACCCAGACAGGGCATGGCTACACCTTC
>TRBJ1-2|-|TRBV9|-
CASSASVGGSYGYTF
TGTGCCAGCAGCGCAAGCGTAGGGGGTTCCTATGGCTACACCTTC
>TRBJ1-5|-|TRBV7-2|-
CASSHQANQPQHF
TGCGCCAGCAGCCACCAGGCAAATCAGCCCCAGCATTTT